The 19 T cell receptor beta chains listed next were all sequenced from one sample in a study of blood T cell repertoires in COVID-19. Here immunoSEQ multiplex PCR was the method, and the copy in TCRdb shows in-frame clones only, minus some. This sample has fewer than 200,000 clones, with about 74% found just once. Specimen: peripheral blood. The receptors were gathered from a woman of 80 years or more with acute or convalescent COVID-19.

This clone has just a few counts. The rearrangement uses TRBV24-1 and TRBJ2-1; 9 nucleotides match TRBD2. V trimming: 5 bases; J trimming: 7 bases; junction bases outside the gene matches: 5. CDR1 is KGHDR and CDR2 is SFDVKD in the germline V gene. This CDR3 spans 14 amino acids. CDR3 residues: CATSVAGVTNEQFF. In DNA form, the CDR3 reads TGTGCCACCAGTGTAGCGGGAGTTACAAATGAGCAGTTCTTC.

The CDR3 sequence is CASSSRGDSNQPQHF. In DNA, the CDR3 is TGTGCCAGCAGCTCACGGGGGGATAGCAATCAGCCCCAGCATTTT. The rearrangement joins TRBV7-9 to TRBJ1-5; tentatively, D is TRBD1 (5 bases). Germline V CDR1 and CDR2: SEHNR, FQNEAQ (reference sequence). The CDR3 is 15 amino acids. V was cut by 4 bases and J by 0 bases, with 10 bases left in between.

This clone was observed a few times. The genes are TRBV28 and TRBJ1-5, with 7 bases matching TRBD1. Germline V gene lookup returns CDR1 MDHEN and CDR2 SYDVKM. Trimming removed 5 bases from V and 6 bases from J; junction bases left unmatched: 13. This CDR3 spans 16 amino acids. CDR3 sequence reads: CASSTHRGGVGQPQHF. The CDR3 region has the DNA TGTGCCAGCAGTACGCACAGGGGAGGTGTCGGTCAGCCCCAGCATTTT.

This chain uses TRBV7-9 with TRBJ1-1; no reliable D call. CDR1 and CDR2 from the germline V gene are SEHNR and FQNEAQ (reference sequence). The CDR3 totals 11 residues. Trimming removed 3 bases at V and 11 bases at J, with 10 bases between. DNA for the CDR3: TGTGCCAGCAGCTTGTCTTTCCTCGCTTTCTTT. Translated, it gives CASSLSFLAFF.

The CDR3 coding sequence is TGCGCCAGCAGTGCAGGATATAATTCACCCCTCCACTTT. As protein: CASSAGYNSPLHF. The rearrangement joins TRBV10-1 to TRBJ1-6; D gene uncertain. The CDR3 consists of 13 residues. V was pared by 4 bases and J by 4 bases, with 5 bases between. Germline V lookup: CDR1 WNHNN, CDR2 SYGVQD (reference sequence).

Turning to this clone: The sample has other DNA sequences that encode this CDR3 too. This rearrangement joins TRBV5-1 to TRBJ2-3; 10 bases fit TRBD2. There are 15 residues in the CDR3. The V and J ends lost 4 bases and 0 bases, in that order; junction bases with no gene match: 2. The germline gives CDR1 SGHRS, CDR2 YFSETQ. CDR3 amino acids: CASSEGLASTDTQYF. The CDR3 coding sequence is TGCGCCAGCAGCGAGGGACTAGCGAGCACAGATACGCAGTATTTT. Looking up the rest from reference TRBV5-1 and TRBJ2-3 gives the full variable domain: KAGVTQTPRYLIKTRGQQVTLSCSPISGHRSVSWYQQTPGQGLQFLFEYFSETQRNKGNFPGRFSGRQFSNSRSEMNVSTLELGDSALYLCASSEGLASTDTQYFGPGTRLTVL.

CDR3 DNA sequence: TGTGCCAGCAGACGACGGACAGCTAACTATGGCTACACCTTC. Its translation: CASRRRTANYGYTF. The V and J genes are TRBV6-1 and TRBJ1-2; weak D call: TRBD1 (6 bases). The V gene's germline CDR1 is MNHNS and CDR2 SASEGT. This CDR3 has 14 amino acids. V lost 6 bases and J lost 0, with 11 bases in between.

The chain joins TRBV5-4 to TRBJ1-2; a weak D match, TRBD1 (5 bases). Germline CDR1 SGHNT, CDR2 YYREEE (reference sequence). The CDR3 has 13 residues. V was pared by 7 bases and J by 5 bases, with 15 bases between. CDR3 loop: CASASGGGYGYTF. CDR3 nucleotide sequence: TGTGCCAGCGCTTCCGGGGGAGGATATGGCTACACCTTC. Looking up the rest from reference TRBV5-4 and TRBJ1-2 gives the full variable domain: ETGVTQSPTHLIKTRGQQVTLRCSSQSGHNTVSWYQQALGQGPQFIFQYYREEENGRGNFPPRFSGLQFPNYSSELNVNALELDDSALYLCASASGGGYGYTFGSGTRLTVV.

This clone was recorded only once. The chain joins TRBV28 to TRBJ1-5; TRBD1 aligns across 9 bases. The CDR3 contains 19 residues. The V and J ends lost 3 bases and 5 bases, in that order; junction bases with no gene match: 17. Germline values: CDR1 MDHEN, CDR2 SYDVKM. The DNA of the CDR3 is TGTGCCAGCAGTTTCCCGGGACAGGGTATGGGGATAAATGATCAGCCCCAGCATTTT. It codes for CASSFPGQGMGINDQPQHF.

CDR3 in amino acids: CASSDGAGTGDGYTF. In DNA form, the CDR3 reads TGTGCCAGCAGTGATGGGGCTGGGACAGGGGATGGCTACACCTTC. The chain has TRBV25-1 and TRBJ1-2, with TRBD1 matching 10 bases. The CDR3 has 15 residues. From germline, CDR1 is MGHDK and CDR2 SYGVNS. After removal of 3 bases from V and 6 bases from J, the junction contained 7 bases not matched to a gene.

This chain links TRBV5-4 with TRBJ1-5; 11 bases are a match to TRBD1. Per the germline V gene, CDR1 is SGHNT and CDR2 is YYREEE (reference sequence). The trim removed 9 bases at V and 4 bases at J, leaving 9 bases unmatched. The CDR3 has 15 amino acids. The CDR3: CATQGGTGGNQPQHF. For the CDR3, the DNA is TGTGCCACCCAAGGGGGGACAGGGGGGAATCAGCCCCAGCATTTT.

This clone was counted once. The chain joins TRBV27 to TRBJ2-1; 8 bases map to TRBD1. V shed 7 bases, J shed 7 bases, and the junction held 9 bases outside the gene matches. This CDR3 has 14 residues. Germline-derived CDR1 and CDR2 are MNHEY and SMNVEV (reference sequence). CDR3 sequence reads: CASTRGQGGNEQFF. CDR3 sequence (DNA): TGTGCCAGCACCCGAGGACAGGGTGGAAATGAGCAGTTCTTC.

The chain has TRBV12-5 and TRBJ1-5; tentatively, D is TRBD1 (6 bases). The CDR3 totals 14 residues. The V and J ends lost 6 bases and 5 bases respectively, with 14 bases between them. Germline lookup yields CDR1 LGHNT and CDR2 FRNRAP. The CDR3 loop is CASGPDRYDQPQHF. Here the CDR3 DNA reads TGTGCTAGTGGCCCGGACAGATATGATCAGCCCCAGCATTTT.

CDR3 DNA: TGTGCCAGCACCTTACCGGACAGGGGTTTGTACGAGCAGTACTTC. It encodes CASTLPDRGLYEQYF. The rearrangement links TRBV28 to TRBJ2-7; 9 nucleotides agree with TRBD1. CDR3 size: 15 residues. The V and J ends lost 7 bases and 4 bases, in that order; junction bases with no gene match: 11. CDR1 and CDR2 from the germline V gene are MDHEN and SYDVKM.

The chain has TRBV5-4 and TRBJ2-1; tentative D call: TRBD2 (5 bases). The CDR3 length is 13 residues. V dropped 3 bases and J dropped 4 bases, with 8 bases sitting between them. The germline CDR1 and CDR2 sequences are SGHNT and YYREEE (reference sequence). The CDR3 DNA is TGTGCCAGCAGCTCGGACTTTTACAATGAGCAGTTCTTC. It is translated as CASSSDFYNEQFF.

Concerning this clone: The junction and the germline gene differ at one end; a read error may be behind it. V usage is TRBV3-1 (or the pseudogene TRBV3-2) and J usage is TRBJ2-1, with 8 bases lining up with TRBD2. The CDR3 consists of 12 residues. Germline V gene sequence: CDR1 LGHDT, CDR2 YNNKEL (reference sequence). The CDR3 loop is CASSQELAAQIF. CDR3 in DNA: TGTGCCAGCAGCCAAGAACTAGCGGCCCAAATCTTC.

The chain has TRBV7-3 and TRBJ2-1; 7 bases agree with TRBD2. The V segment lost 5 bases and the J segment 5 bases; nucleotides outside the gene matches: 12. CDR1 is SGHTA and CDR2 is FQGTGA in the germline V gene. The CDR3 extends over 16 amino acids. CDR3 coding DNA: TGTGCCAGCAGCCTCCTTGGTGGCGGGAGTAACAATGAGCAGTTCTTC. Translation: CASSLLGGGSNNEQFF. The variable domain in full, completed from reference TRBV7-3 and TRBJ2-1, reads GAGVSQTPSNKVTEKGKYVELRCDPISGHTALYWYRQSLGQGPEFLIYFQGTGAADDSGLPNDRFFAVRPEGSVSTLKIQRTERGDSAVYLCASSLLGGGSNNEQFFGPGTRLTVL.

The V call is TRBV18, the J call TRBJ1-4; D gene unclear. Germline assignment: CDR1 KGHSH and CDR2 LQKENI. This CDR3 is 15 amino acids long. Trimming removed 0 bases at V and 5 bases at J, with 10 bases between. CDR3 nucleotides: TGTGCCAGCTCACCACCGCTTGGAGGGAATGAAAAACTGTTTTTT. It codes for CASSPPLGGNEKLFF.

V gene TRBV27 combines with J gene TRBJ1-5; TRBD1 matches 7 bases. Germline lookup yields CDR1 MNHEY and CDR2 SMNVEV (reference sequence). Losses at the gene ends were 5 bases for V and 2 bases for J; bases not matched to a gene: 6. The CDR3 totals 15 residues. The CDR3 spells CASSPGTEGNQPQHF. CDR3 in DNA: TGTGCCAGCAGTCCCGGGACAGAGGGCAATCAGCCCCAGCATTTT.